This TCR beta chain was found in a study of vaccination effects on CD4 cells after COVID-19 (dated by TCRdb to about 2022). General notes on the study: Two doses of either the BNT162b2 or the mRNA-1273 mRNA SARS-CoV-2 vaccine were administered to participants. Pre-vaccine samples were drawn from a couple of convalescent patients 16 days and one week before the first dose, at 142 and 148 days after COVID-19 diagnosis. SARS-CoV-2 spike-specific CD4+ TCR repertoires from before and after mRNA vaccination were compared in COVID-19 convalescent patients and in infection-naive vaccine recipients. Altogether, over 9 COVID-19 convalescent patients and a few SARS-CoV-2-naive healthy vaccine recipients made up the full study. Cultures from other donors in the study were sequenced with the Oncomine TCR Beta short-read assay on an Illumina iSeq 100. Overall study results and their limits: Only a small number of convalescent patients were included, and no early post-infection timepoints were available, which limited the study. In convalescent patients, the post-vaccine spike-reactive repertoire consisted mainly of new vaccine-induced clones, largely distinct from infection-induced clones. Clones induced by infection and clones induced by vaccination both contracted markedly at late timepoints after vaccination, which fits with T cell responses waning over time.

Comment on this clone: Its antigen is not yet known. No per-base quality is available; no much larger clone lies one base away.

According to the germline V gene (reference sequence), CDR1 reads MNHNY and CDR2 reads SVGAGI. The V end loses 2 bases and the J end loses 3 bases, and a stretch of 14 bases separates them. CDR3 length: 15 amino acids, cysteine to phenylalanine. Here the CDR3 DNA is all that survives: 45 bases in frame from base 1. The ViraFEST assay stimulated PBMC with viral peptide pools and then used TCR sequencing to identify antigen-specific CD4+ T cell clonotypes by expansion. After around ten days of culture, CD4+ T cells were isolated with the EasySep CD4+ T cell isolation kit. Convalescent patients had PCR-confirmed SARS-CoV-2 infection between March and December 2020, before Alpha, Beta and Delta variants emerged in the United States. Each well held roughly 2 million PBMC cultured in IMDM containing approximately 5.3% human AB serum, 9 to 10 IU/ml IL-2 and gentamicin, along with 10 ug/ml peptides. On days 3 and 7, half of the culture medium was replaced with fresh IL-2-containing medium. Unless otherwise noted, each peptide stimulation condition was cultured in triplicate wells. PBMC were separated from whole blood using Ficoll-Paque Plus gradient centrifugation and were then either cryopreserved at -140C or used fresh. The overlapping peptide pools covered the spike proteins of SARS-CoV-2 and of the common cold coronaviruses HCoV-NL63, HCoV-OC43 and HCoV-229E. The QIAamp micro DNA kit was used to extract genomic DNA from the cultured CD4+ T cells.

The library was prepared using the immunoSEQ multiplex PCR assay. TCR beta CDR3 sequencing was performed on DNA from the cultured, isolated CD4+ T cells. In the source study's methods: Non-productive TCR sequences were removed and reads were trimmed to the CDR3 region, keeping CDR3s of at least 7 amino acids. Antigen-specific clonotypes were identified with the MANAFEST web app by comparing expansion in peptide wells against reference cultures. To be called positive, a clone needed expansion at FDR<0.05 compared with the reference and with all other wells, an odds ratio greater than 5, and a frequency greater than 0.1% in two replicate wells. Clonotypes significantly expanded in SARS-CoV-2 spike wells and in at least one common cold coronavirus spike condition were defined as cross-reactive. Levenshtein distance calculated with the stringdist R package was used to assess CDR3 similarity, and unrooted trees were constructed with ape in R 3.6.1. TCRdb re-hosts the immuneACCESS table, in-frame sequences only. Its copies lack some clones; in the studies checked, an unresolved V gene accounts for under half of them, and the cause for the rest is not known. Clone size and V and J calls were adopted from that table, with D and trimming inferred from the DNA. A total of 20,000 to 30,000 clones appear in this sample, approximately 80% of them only once. In total, the top ten clones hold less than 20% of the sample.

The sample was CD4+ T cells from PBMCs cultured with HCoV-NL63 spike peptides, taken before COVID-19 vaccination. Taken with the paper, the label for cell subset or site translates to: HCoV-NL63 spike overlapping peptide pool stimulation. The rearranged segments are TRBV6-6 and TRBJ2-7, with TRBD2 as a weak D call on 6 bases. This TCR derives from a human donor who had a prior SARS-CoV-2 infection. The CDR3 region: CASSYGGTDNYEQYF. The sequence in DNA is TGTGCCAGCAGTTACGGGGGGACGGACAACTACGAGCAGTACTTC.